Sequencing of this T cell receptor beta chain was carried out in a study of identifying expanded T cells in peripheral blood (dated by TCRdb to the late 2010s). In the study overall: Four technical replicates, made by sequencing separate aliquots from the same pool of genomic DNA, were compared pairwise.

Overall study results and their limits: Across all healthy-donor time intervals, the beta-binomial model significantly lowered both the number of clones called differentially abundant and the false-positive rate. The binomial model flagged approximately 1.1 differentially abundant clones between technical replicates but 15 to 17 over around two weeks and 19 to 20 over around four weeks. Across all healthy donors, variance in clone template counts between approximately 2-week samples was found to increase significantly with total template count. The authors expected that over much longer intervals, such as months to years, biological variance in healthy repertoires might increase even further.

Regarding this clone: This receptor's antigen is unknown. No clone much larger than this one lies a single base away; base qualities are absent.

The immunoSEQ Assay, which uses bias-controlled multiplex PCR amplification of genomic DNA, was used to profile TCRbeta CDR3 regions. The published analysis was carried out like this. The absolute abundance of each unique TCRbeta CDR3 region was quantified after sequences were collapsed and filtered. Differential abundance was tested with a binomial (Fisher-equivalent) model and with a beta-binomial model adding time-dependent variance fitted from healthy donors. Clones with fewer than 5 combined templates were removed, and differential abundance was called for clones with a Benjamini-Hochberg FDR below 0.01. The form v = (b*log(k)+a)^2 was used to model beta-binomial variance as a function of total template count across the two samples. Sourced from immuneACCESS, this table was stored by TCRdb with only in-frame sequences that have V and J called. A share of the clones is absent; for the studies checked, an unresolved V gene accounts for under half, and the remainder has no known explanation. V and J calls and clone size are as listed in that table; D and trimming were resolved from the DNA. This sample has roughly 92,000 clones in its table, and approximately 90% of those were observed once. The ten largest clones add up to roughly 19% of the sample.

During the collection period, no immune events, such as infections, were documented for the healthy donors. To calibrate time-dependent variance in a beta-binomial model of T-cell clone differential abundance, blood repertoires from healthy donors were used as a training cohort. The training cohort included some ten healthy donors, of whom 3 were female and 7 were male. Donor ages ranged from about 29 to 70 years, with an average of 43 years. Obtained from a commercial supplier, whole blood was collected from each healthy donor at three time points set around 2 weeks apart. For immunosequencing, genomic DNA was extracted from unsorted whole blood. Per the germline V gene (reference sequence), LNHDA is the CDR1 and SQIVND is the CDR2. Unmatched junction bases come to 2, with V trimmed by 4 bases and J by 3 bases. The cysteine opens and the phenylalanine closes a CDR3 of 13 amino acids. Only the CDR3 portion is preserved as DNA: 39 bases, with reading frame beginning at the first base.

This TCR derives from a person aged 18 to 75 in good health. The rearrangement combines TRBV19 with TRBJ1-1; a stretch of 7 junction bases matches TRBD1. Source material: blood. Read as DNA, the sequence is TGTGCCAGTAGTAGAGACAGGGACACTGAAGCTTTCTTT. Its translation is CASSRDRDTEAFF.